Included here is one TCR beta chain sequence, with context. Its specificity is unknown. With 2 bases removed from V and 5 bases from J, the gap between germline ends came to 10 bases. This CDR3 spans 14 amino acids. Germline CDR1 reads SEHNR; CDR2 reads FQNEAQ (reference sequence). The sample comes from a study of CD8 T cells in ankylosing spondylitis. Study-level points and caveats: From matched ankylosing spondylitis synovial fluid, disease-linked clones were reportedly recovered at significantly enriched levels. Clones that were linked to disease were CD8+ and were relatively rare in peripheral blood. A TCR beta motif made of fewer than ten highly homologous variants seemed typical of ankylosing spondylitis blood.

Quantitative 5'-RACE with molecular barcodes produced the TCR beta libraries. TCRdb processed the 5' RACE reads anew with MiXCR; each CDR3 protein has one entry. This sample has under 250,000 distinct CDR3 sequences, with approximately 8.4% found just once. This rearrangement joins TRBV7-9 to TRBJ2-1; no firm D call. The receptor was isolated from a female donor with ankylosing spondylitis or in good health (not recorded which). The sequenced sample was blood, either unsorted or a sorted T cell fraction (not recorded which). CDR3 amino acids: CASSLISSNNEQFF. The CDR3, as DNA: TGTGCCAGCAGCTTAATAAGTTCCAACAATGAGCAGTTCTTC. Using reference TRBV7-9 and TRBJ2-1 for the parts outside the CDR3, the full variable domain is DTGVSQNPRHKITKRGQNVTFRCDPISEHNRLYWYRQTLGQGPEFLTYFQNEAQLEKSRLLSDRFSAERPKGSFSTLEIQRTEQGDSAMYLCASSLISSNNEQFFGPGTRLTVL.